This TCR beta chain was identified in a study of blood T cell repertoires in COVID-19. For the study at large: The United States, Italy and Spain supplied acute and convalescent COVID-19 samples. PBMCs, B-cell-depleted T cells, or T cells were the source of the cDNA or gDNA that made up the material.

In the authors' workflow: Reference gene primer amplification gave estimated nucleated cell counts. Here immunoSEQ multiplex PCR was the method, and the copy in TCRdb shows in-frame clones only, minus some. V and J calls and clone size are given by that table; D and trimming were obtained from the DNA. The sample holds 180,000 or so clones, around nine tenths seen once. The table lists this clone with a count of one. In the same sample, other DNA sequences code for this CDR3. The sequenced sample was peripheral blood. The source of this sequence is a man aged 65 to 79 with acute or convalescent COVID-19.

CDR3 DNA sequence: TGTGCCAGCTCACCGGGACTAGCGGGATACGAGCAGTACTTC. Its protein product is CASSPGLAGYEQYF. J is TRBJ2-7 and V is TRBV18; 13 nucleotides agree with TRBD2. The germline gives CDR1 KGHSH, CDR2 LQKENI. With 3 bases clipped from V and 4 bases from J, the junction kept 0 bases outside the gene matches. The CDR3 contains 14 residues.